These 5 T cell receptor beta chains share one sample of origin, sequenced in a study of T cell repertoires in cytomegalovirus infection. These receptors are not linked to any known antigen. TCRdb recomputed calls from the reads with MiXCR, one row per CDR3 protein. This repertoire shows about 570,000 distinct CDR3 sequences, just under 40% found once; its top ten account for 48%. Source: cultured PBMCs, taken from culture after CMV antigen stimulation. The source is a human donor in good health (CMV status not recorded). Some clones in this sample may be carry-over from other donors' samples.

This chain joins TRBV2 and TRBJ2-5; unclear D gene. Trimming cost V 8 bases and J 3 bases, with 4 bases left between them. CDR1 is SNHLY and CDR2 is FYNNEI in the germline V gene. This CDR3 is built from 10 residues. The CDR3 nucleotides are TGTGCCAGCCTTAAAGAGACCCAGTACTTC. This sequence encodes CASLKETQYF.

Ten or more counts support this clonotype. The V and J genes are TRBV7-2 and TRBJ2-1, with 13 bases identical to TRBD2. The CDR3 sequence is 15 residues long. The ends lost 6 bases at V and 7 bases at J; junction bases unmatched: 6. Per germline, CDR1 SGHTA and CDR2 FQGNSA. CDR3 sequence: CASRPSLAGGNEQFF. CDR3 DNA: TGTGCCAGCAGACCCTCACTAGCGGGGGGGAATGAGCAGTTCTTC.

The genes are TRBV19 and TRBJ2-7; TRBD1 matches at 7 bases. The J segment lost 7 bases and the V segment lost 4 bases, leaving 7 bases of the junction unmatched. This CDR3 is 13 amino acids long. CDR1 LNHDA and CDR2 SQIVND come from the germline V gene (reference sequence). The CDR3 spells CASSTGQPTEQYF. Written as DNA, the CDR3 is TGTGCCAGTAGTACGGGACAGCCCACGGAGCAGTACTTC.

The chain carries TRBV6-1 and TRBJ1-4, with D tentatively TRBD1 (6 bases). V shed 1 base and J shed 12 bases, with 12 bases lying between them. There are 13 residues in the CDR3. Germline assignment: CDR1 MNHNS and CDR2 SASEGT. The CDR3, as DNA: TGTGCCAGCAGTGAAGTGAGGGGGGGAGAACTGTTTTTT. This codes for CASSEVRGGELFF.

This clonotype was seen more than once but under ten times. V gene TRBV10-3 combines with J gene TRBJ2-3; 7 bases are shared with TRBD2. V gave up 3 bases and J gave up 4 bases; unmatched junction bases: 7. The CDR3 has 15 amino acids. The V gene's germline CDR1 is ENHRY and CDR2 SYGVKD. The CDR3 spells CAISEGRERPDTQYF. The DNA of the CDR3 is TGTGCCATCAGTGAAGGGCGGGAGCGACCAGATACGCAGTATTTT.